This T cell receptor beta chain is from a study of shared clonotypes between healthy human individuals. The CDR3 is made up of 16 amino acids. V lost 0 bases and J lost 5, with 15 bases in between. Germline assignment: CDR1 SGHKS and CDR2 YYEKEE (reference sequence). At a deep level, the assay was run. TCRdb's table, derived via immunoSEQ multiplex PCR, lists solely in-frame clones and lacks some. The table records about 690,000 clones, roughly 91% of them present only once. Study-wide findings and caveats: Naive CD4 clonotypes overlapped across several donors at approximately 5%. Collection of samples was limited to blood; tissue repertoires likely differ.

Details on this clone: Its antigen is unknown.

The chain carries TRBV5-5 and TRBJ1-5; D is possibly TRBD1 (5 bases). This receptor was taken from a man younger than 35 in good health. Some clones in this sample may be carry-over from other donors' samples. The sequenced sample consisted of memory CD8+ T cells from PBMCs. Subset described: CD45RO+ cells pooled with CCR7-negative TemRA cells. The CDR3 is CASSLDFRGVHQPQHF. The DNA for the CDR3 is TGTGCCAGCAGCTTGGACTTCCGGGGGGTTCATCAGCCCCAGCATTTT. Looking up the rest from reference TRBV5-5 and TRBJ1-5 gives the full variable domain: DAGVTQSPTHLIKTRGQQVTLRCSPISGHKSVSWYQQVLGQGPQFIFQYYEKEERGRGNFPDRFSARQFPNYSSELNVNALLLGDSALYLCASSLDFRGVHQPQHFGDGTRLSIL.